Following are 21 T cell receptor beta chains from one sample sequenced in a study of T cells in localized non-small cell lung cancer. Data came from immunoSEQ multiplex PCR; TCRdb stores just in-frame clones and leaves some out. The repertoire holds approximately 17,000 clones, with about four fifths as singletons. The specimen comprised peripheral blood, sampled before any cancer treatment. The origin of the receptors is a male donor at least 60 years old with stage I lung adenocarcinoma.

This rearrangement joins TRBV2 to TRBJ2-3; a weak D match, TRBD1 (6 bases). The CDR3 loop spans 14 amino acids. With 5 bases removed from V and 3 bases from J, the gap between germline ends came to 12 bases. Germline V gene data show CDR1 as SNHLY and CDR2 as FYNNEI. The CDR3 sequence is CASSTGTITDTQYF. In DNA form, the CDR3 reads TGTGCCAGCAGTACCGGGACAATAACAGATACGCAGTATTTT.

The V and J genes are TRBV27 and TRBJ2-7; 7 bases line up with TRBD2. The CDR3 is made up of 12 amino acids. The V gene's germline CDR1 is MNHEY and CDR2 SMNVEV (reference sequence). V gave up 3 bases and J gave up 6 bases; unmatched junction bases: 2. CDR3 sequence reads: CASSLGGLEQYF. The CDR3 region has the DNA TGTGCCAGCAGTTTGGGAGGGCTCGAGCAGTACTTC.

V and J are TRBV7-2 and TRBJ1-3; D not certain. Germline V gene lookup returns CDR1 SGHTA and CDR2 FQGNSA. V was clipped by 5 bases and J by 4 bases, with 15 bases between them. The CDR3 is 15 amino acids. CDR3 in DNA: TGTGCCAGCAGCCCCGACCAAGGTAGAGGAAACACCATATATTTT. Amino acid sequence: CASSPDQGRGNTIYF.

In its sample, this clone ranks as medium-sized. This rearrangement joins TRBV28 to TRBJ2-1; 11 bases are a match to TRBD2. The CDR3 has 15 amino acids. CDR1 and CDR2 (germline): MDHEN, SYDVKM. V lost 3 bases, J lost 8 bases, and 6 bases stayed unmatched. The CDR3 nucleotides are TGTGCCAGCAGTTTGCTAGCGGGAGGAGGGGATGAGCAGTTCTTC. It encodes CASSLLAGGGDEQFF.

This clone was counted once. The chain employs TRBV5-4 and TRBJ2-3, with 12 nucleotides matching TRBD2. After removal of 3 bases from V and 5 bases from J, the junction contained 1 base not matched to a gene. The CDR3 consists of 14 residues. CDR1 is SGHNT and CDR2 is YYREEE in the germline V gene (reference sequence). The DNA for the CDR3 is TGTGCCAGCAGCTCGGGACTAGCGGGAGATACGCAGTATTTT. Protein product: CASSSGLAGDTQYF.

A single count supports this clone. V is TRBV9 and J is TRBJ1-2, with D maybe TRBD1 (5 bases). The germline gives CDR1 SGDLS, CDR2 YYNGEE. The CDR3 is 17 residues long. The germline V and J ends were trimmed by 0 bases and 0 bases, with 15 bases remaining between them. As DNA, the CDR3 is TGTGCCAGCAGCGTAGGCCAGGGAGAGTTTGCTAACTATGGCTACACCTTC. It encodes CASSVGQGEFANYGYTF.

This chain connects TRBV25-1 to TRBJ1-1; D gene unclear. Trimming removed 1 base at V and 5 bases at J, with 20 bases between. The germline V gene has CDR1 MGHDK and CDR2 SYGVNS. The CDR3 sequence is 17 residues long. DNA for the CDR3: TGTGCCAGCAGTGAATCCGAGGGTCTCGGTAGAGGGACTGAAGCTTTCTTT. It specifies CASSESEGLGRGTEAFF.

The gene calls are TRBV19 and TRBJ2-5, with 13 bases aligning to TRBD2. J gave up 5 bases and V 3 bases, and 18 bases lay outside the gene matches. The CDR3 is made up of 20 amino acids. CDR1 LNHDA and CDR2 SQIVND come from the germline V gene (reference sequence). The CDR3 nucleotides are TGTGCCAGTAGTATGGGCCGTTATCCCACAACTAGCGGGAGGGAGGAGACCCAGTACTTC. It specifies CASSMGRYPTTSGREETQYF.

On this clone itself: Additional DNA sequences in this sample encode the identical CDR3. The chain couples TRBV7-9 to TRBJ1-1; 7 bases line up with TRBD1. Germline CDR1 SEHNR, CDR2 FQNEAQ (reference sequence). V lost 1 base, J lost 8 bases, and 4 bases stayed unmatched. This CDR3 region has 13 residues. CDR3 amino acids: CASSLGSTGEAFF. CDR3 nucleotides: TGTGCCAGCAGCTTAGGTTCGACAGGGGAAGCTTTCTTT. The variable domain in full, completed from reference TRBV7-9 and TRBJ1-1, reads DTGVSQNPRHKITKRGQNVTFRCDPISEHNRLYWYRQTLGQGPEFLTYFQNEAQLEKSRLLSDRFSAERPKGSFSTLEIQRTEQGDSAMYLCASSLGSTGEAFFGQGTRLTVV.

V gene TRBV5-1 combines with J gene TRBJ1-2; possible D gene TRBD1, 5 bases. Trimming pared 6 bases from V and 4 bases from J, leaving 16 bases between. The CDR3 is made up of 14 amino acids. Looked up from germline, CDR1 is SGHRS and CDR2 is YFSETQ. The CDR3 DNA reads TGCGCCAGCACCTCCCTAAGGGGAACCTATGGCTACACCTTC. This encodes CASTSLRGTYGYTF.

This chain joins TRBV19 and TRBJ2-2, with 8 bases that match TRBD2. The CDR3 consists of 17 residues. J was trimmed by 6 bases and V by 0 bases; bases with no gene match: 9. Germline CDR1 reads LNHDA; CDR2 reads SQIVND (reference sequence). CDR3 DNA: TGTGCCAGTAGTATAGATGGGGCGGGAGGTGGTTCCGGGGAGCTGTTTTTT. Residues: CASSIDGAGGGSGELFF.

The CDR3 region is CASSLAVRTSFENIQYF. The CDR3 nucleotides are TGTGCCAGCAGCTTAGCCGTAAGGACTAGCTTCGAAAACATTCAGTACTTC. The chain uses TRBV13 and TRBJ2-4, with 8 positions matching TRBD2. The J segment lost 5 bases and the V segment lost 1 base, leaving 10 bases of the junction unmatched. The CDR3 runs 17 residues. CDR1 and CDR2 from the germline V gene are PRHDT and FYEKMQ (reference sequence).

The chain carries TRBV6-5 and TRBJ2-7; 11 bases line up with TRBD1. With 2 bases clipped from V and 5 bases from J, the junction kept 2 bases outside the gene matches. This CDR3 contains 14 residues. Germline values: CDR1 MNHEY, CDR2 SVGAGI. The CDR3 here is CASSYPGQGDEQYF. The CDR3 coding sequence is TGTGCCAGCAGTTACCCGGGACAGGGGGACGAGCAGTACTTC.

This clone was detected a few times. V usage is TRBV19 and J usage is TRBJ2-7, with 14 bases aligning to TRBD2. The CDR3 contains 18 residues. V trimming: 4 bases; J trimming: 2 bases; junction bases outside the gene matches: 10. Per the germline V gene, CDR1 is LNHDA and CDR2 is SQIVND (reference sequence). This CDR3 reads CASSTPRTSGRLTYEQYF. In nucleotides, the CDR3 is TGTGCCAGTAGTACTCCACGGACTAGCGGGAGGCTTACCTACGAGCAGTACTTC.

The CDR3 sequence: CATTEELNQPQHF. Written as DNA, the CDR3 is TGTGCCACAACCGAGGAATTGAATCAGCCCCAGCATTTT. The J gene is TRBJ1-5, the V gene TRBV2; D is unclear. V lost 10 bases, J lost 4 bases, and 14 bases lay in between. Germline V gene sequence: CDR1 SNHLY, CDR2 FYNNEI. The CDR3 consists of 13 residues.

V usage is TRBV27 and J usage is TRBJ1-4; the D is unclear. The CDR3 spans 14 residues. The V end was cut by 2 bases, the J end by 10 bases, with 14 bases between. The germline gives CDR1 MNHEY, CDR2 SMNVEV (reference sequence). The CDR3 DNA sequence: TGTGCCAGCAGTTTAAGGACCGAGGGAGGAAAACTGTTTTTT. Encoded protein: CASSLRTEGGKLFF.

This chain uses TRBV30 with TRBJ2-5; D is perhaps TRBD1 (5 bases). There are 13 residues in the CDR3. From germline, CDR1 is GTSNPN and CDR2 SVGIG (reference sequence). Trimming took 2 bases from V and 4 from J, leaving 11 bases between them. Written as DNA, the CDR3 is TGTGCCTGGAGTCTTCAGGGATTAGAGACCCAGTACTTC. It specifies CAWSLQGLETQYF.

The gene calls are TRBV10-2 and TRBJ2-3; D is possibly TRBD2 (6 bases). V gave up 4 bases and J gave up 0 bases, with 14 bases separating them. The CDR3 has 16 residues. In germline, CDR1 is WSHSY, CDR2 SAAADI. The CDR3 nucleotides are TGCGCCAGCAGTGCGTGGGGGGACCAAAGCACAGATACGCAGTATTTT. It is translated as CASSAWGDQSTDTQYF.

The chain is built from TRBV18 and TRBJ2-3; 7 bases match TRBD1. The CDR3 runs 16 residues. CDR1 is KGHSH, CDR2 LQKENI, per germline. J was trimmed by 1 base and V by 3 bases; bases with no gene match: 7. The CDR3 DNA reads as TGTGCCAGCTCACCGGGAGCAGGGGGTGGCACAGATACGCAGTATTTT. It codes for CASSPGAGGGTDTQYF.

The rearrangement links TRBV13 to TRBJ2-3, with D hard to call. Trimming pared 3 bases from V and 6 bases from J, leaving 7 bases between. CDR3 length equals 12 residues. Germline-derived CDR1 and CDR2 are PRHDT and FYEKMQ (reference sequence). CDR3 region: CASSLTYDTQYF. The CDR3, as DNA: TGTGCCAGCAGCTTGACCTACGATACGCAGTATTTT. Based on the CDR3 plus reference TRBV13 and TRBJ2-3, the full variable domain is AAGVIQSPRHLIKEKRETATLKCYPIPRHDTVYWYQQGPGQDPQFLISFYEKMQSDKGSIPDRFSAQQFSDYHSELNMSSLELGDSALYFCASSLTYDTQYFGPGTRLTVL.

The J gene is TRBJ2-2, the V gene TRBV5-1, with D hard to call. The CDR3 totals 12 residues. The germline V gene has CDR1 SGHRS and CDR2 YFSETQ. Deletions cut 5 bases from V and 4 bases from J, with 6 bases between. The DNA of the CDR3 is TGCGCCAGCAGGAGGATCACCGGGGAGCTGTTTTTT. It encodes CASRRITGELFF.